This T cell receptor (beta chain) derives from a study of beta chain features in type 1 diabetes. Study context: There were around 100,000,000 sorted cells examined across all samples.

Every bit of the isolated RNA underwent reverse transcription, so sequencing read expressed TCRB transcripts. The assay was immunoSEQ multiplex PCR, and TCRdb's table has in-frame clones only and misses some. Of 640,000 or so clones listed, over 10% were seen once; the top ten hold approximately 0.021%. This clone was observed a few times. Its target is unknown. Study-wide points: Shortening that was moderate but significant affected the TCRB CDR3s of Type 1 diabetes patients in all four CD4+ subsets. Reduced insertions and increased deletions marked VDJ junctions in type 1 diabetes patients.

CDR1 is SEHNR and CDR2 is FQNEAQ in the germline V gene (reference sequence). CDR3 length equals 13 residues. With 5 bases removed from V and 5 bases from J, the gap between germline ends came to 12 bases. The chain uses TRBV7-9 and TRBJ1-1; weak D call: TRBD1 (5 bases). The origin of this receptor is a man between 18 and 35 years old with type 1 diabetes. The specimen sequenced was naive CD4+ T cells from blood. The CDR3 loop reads CASSRHEGTEAFF. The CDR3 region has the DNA TGTGCCAGCAGCCGACACGAGGGGACTGAAGCTTTCTTT.